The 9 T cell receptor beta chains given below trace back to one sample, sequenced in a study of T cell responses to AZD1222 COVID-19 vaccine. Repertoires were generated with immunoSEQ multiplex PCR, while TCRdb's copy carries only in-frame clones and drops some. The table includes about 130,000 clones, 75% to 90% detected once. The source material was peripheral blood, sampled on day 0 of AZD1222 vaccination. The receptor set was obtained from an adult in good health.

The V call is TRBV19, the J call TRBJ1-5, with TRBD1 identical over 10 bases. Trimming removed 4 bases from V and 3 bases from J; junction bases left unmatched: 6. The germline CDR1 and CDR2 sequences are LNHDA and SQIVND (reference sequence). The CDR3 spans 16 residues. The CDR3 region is CASSSWGQGLNQPQHF. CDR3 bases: TGTGCCAGTAGTAGCTGGGGACAGGGGCTCAATCAGCCCCAGCATTTT.

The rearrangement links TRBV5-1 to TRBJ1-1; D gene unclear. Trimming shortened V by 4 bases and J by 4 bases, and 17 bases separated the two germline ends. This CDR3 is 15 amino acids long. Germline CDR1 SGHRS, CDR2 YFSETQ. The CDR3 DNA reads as TGCGCCAGCAGCAATCAAGGGCAGATCGGCACTGAAGCTTTCTTT. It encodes CASSNQGQIGTEAFF.

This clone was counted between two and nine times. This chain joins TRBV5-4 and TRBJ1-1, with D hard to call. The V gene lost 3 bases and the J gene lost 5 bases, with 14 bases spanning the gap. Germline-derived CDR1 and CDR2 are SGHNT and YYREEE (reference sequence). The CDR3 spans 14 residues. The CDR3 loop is CASSSWAVDTEAFF. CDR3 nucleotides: TGTGCCAGCAGCTCTTGGGCGGTTGATACTGAAGCTTTCTTT.

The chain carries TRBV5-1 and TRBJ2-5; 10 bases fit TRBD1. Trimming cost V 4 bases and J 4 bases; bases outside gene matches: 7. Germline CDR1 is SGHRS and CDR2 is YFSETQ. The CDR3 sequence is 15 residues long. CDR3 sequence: CASSVRDRGRETQYF. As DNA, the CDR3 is TGCGCCAGCAGCGTCCGGGACAGGGGTAGAGAGACCCAGTACTTC.

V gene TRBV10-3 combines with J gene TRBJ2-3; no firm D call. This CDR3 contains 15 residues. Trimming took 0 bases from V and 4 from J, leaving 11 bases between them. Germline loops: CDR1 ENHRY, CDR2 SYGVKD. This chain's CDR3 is CAISESTLTSDTQYF. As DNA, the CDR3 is TGTGCCATCAGTGAGTCGACCCTTACCTCAGATACGCAGTATTTT.

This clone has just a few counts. CDR3 nucleotide sequence: TGTGCCAGCAGTTCGTCCGGTGGAACAGATACGCAGTATTTT. Its translation: CASSSSGGTDTQYF. The V gene is TRBV6-5, the J gene TRBJ2-3; D call uncertain. Germline loops: CDR1 MNHEY, CDR2 SVGAGI. This CDR3 is built from 14 residues. Trimming took off 4 bases at V and 3 bases at J, with 11 bases between the two ends.

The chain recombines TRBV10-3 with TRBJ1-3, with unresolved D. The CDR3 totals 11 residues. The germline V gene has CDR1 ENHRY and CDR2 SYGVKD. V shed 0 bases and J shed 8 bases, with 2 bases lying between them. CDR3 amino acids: CAISESYTIYF. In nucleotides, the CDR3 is TGTGCCATCAGTGAGTCTTACACCATATATTTT.

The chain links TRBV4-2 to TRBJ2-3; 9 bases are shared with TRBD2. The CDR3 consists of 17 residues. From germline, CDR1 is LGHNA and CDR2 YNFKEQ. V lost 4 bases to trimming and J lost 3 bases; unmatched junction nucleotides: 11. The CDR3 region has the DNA TGTGCCAGCAGCCCTAGCGGGGCGATCCCCCAAACAGATACGCAGTATTTT. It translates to CASSPSGAIPQTDTQYF.

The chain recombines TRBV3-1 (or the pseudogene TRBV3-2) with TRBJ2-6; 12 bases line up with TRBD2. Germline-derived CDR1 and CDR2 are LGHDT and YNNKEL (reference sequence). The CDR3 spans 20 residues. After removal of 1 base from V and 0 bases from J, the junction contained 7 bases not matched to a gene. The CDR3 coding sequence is TGTGCCAGCAGCCAAGTCGGGACTAGCGGGCGAAGCTCTGGGGCCAACGTCCTGACTTTC. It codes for CASSQVGTSGRSSGANVLTF.